This T cell receptor (beta chain) was identified during a study of blood T cell repertoires in COVID-19. Study as a whole: Samples representing acute and convalescent COVID-19 were sourced from the United States, Italy and Spain. PBMCs, B-cell-depleted T cells, or T cells provided the cDNA or gDNA that made up the material.

Trimming took 4 bases from V and 10 from J, leaving 14 bases between them. From germline, CDR1 is MNHEY and CDR2 SVGEGT. The CDR3 is made up of 14 amino acids. As originally analysed: Researchers report that nucleated cell counts were estimated from reference gene primer amplification. TCRdb's table, derived via immunoSEQ multiplex PCR, lists solely in-frame clones and lacks some. V and J calls and clone size come straight from that table; D and trimming were deduced from the DNA. The sample shows about 90,000 clones, 80% to 90% of them seen only once. V and J are TRBV6-2 or TRBV6-3 and TRBJ1-6; unclear D gene. The sequenced sample was peripheral blood. The source of this sequence is a human donor in a cohort sampled during active COVID-19. CDR3 residues: CASSSNLEGSPLHF. DNA of the CDR3: TGTGCCAGCAGTTCGAATTTGGAGGGATCACCCCTCCACTTT.